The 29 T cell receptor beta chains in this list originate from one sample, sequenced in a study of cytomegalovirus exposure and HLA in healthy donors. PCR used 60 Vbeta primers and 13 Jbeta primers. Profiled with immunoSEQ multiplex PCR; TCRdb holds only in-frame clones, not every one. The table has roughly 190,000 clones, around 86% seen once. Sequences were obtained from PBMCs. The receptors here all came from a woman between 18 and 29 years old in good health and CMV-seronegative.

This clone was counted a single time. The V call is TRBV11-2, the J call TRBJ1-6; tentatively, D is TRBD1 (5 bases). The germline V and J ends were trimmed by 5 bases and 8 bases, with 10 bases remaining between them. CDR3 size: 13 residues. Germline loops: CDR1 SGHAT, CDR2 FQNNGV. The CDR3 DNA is TGTGCCAGCAGCCTGGGGGGATATTCACCCCTCCACTTT. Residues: CASSLGGYSPLHF. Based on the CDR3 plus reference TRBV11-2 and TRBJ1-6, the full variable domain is EAGVAQSPRYKIIEKRQSVAFWCNPISGHATLYWYQQILGQGPKLLIQFQNNGVVDDSQLPKDRFSAERLKGVDSTLKIQPAKLEDSAVYLCASSLGGYSPLHFGNGTRLTVT.

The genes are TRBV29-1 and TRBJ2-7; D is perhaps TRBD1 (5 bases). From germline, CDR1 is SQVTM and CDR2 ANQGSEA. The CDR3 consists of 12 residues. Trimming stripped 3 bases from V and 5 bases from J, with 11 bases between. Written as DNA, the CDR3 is TGCAGCGTTGAGGGGCCACAGAACGAGCAGTACTTC. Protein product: CSVEGPQNEQYF.

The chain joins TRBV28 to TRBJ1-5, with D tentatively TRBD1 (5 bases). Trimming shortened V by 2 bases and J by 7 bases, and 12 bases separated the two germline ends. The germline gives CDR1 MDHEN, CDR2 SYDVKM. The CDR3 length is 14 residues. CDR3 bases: TGTGCCAGCAGTTTAGGGGGGAGTGGGCAGCCCCAGCATTTT. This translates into CASSLGGSGQPQHF.

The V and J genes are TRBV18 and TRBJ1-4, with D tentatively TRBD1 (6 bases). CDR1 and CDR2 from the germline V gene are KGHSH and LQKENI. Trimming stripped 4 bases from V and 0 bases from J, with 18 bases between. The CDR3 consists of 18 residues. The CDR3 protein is CASSLRGRTSATNEKLFF. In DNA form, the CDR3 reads TGTGCCAGCTCACTCAGGGGCAGGACAAGCGCAACTAATGAAAAACTGTTTTTT.

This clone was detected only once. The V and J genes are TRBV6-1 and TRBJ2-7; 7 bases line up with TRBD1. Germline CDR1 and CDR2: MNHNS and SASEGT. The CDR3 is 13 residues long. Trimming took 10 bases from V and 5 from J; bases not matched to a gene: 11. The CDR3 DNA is TGTGCCACCCGGGACAGTTTTACGCACGAGCAGTACTTC. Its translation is CATRDSFTHEQYF.

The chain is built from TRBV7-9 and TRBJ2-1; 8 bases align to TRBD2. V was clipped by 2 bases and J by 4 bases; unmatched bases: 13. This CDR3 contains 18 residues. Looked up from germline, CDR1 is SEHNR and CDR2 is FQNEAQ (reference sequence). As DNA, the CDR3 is TGTGCCAGCAGCTTACCGGACGTGCCGGGAGGGCCGTACAATGAGCAGTTCTTC. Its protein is CASSLPDVPGGPYNEQFF.

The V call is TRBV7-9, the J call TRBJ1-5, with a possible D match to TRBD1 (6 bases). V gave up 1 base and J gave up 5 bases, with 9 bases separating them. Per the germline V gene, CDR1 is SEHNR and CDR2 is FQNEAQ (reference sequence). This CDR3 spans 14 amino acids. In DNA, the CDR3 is TGTGCCAGCAGCTTAGGTCAGGGGCATCAGCCCCAGCATTTT. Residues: CASSLGQGHQPQHF.

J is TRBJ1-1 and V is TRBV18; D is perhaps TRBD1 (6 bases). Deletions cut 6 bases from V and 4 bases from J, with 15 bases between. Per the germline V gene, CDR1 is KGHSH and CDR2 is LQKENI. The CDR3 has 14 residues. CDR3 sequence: CASSSGGARTEAFF. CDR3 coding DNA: TGTGCCAGCTCTTCGGGGGGGGCTCGCACTGAAGCTTTCTTT. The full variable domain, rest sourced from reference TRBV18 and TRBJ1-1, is NAGVMQNPRHLVRRRGQEARLRCSPMKGHSHVYWYRQLPEEGLKFMVYLQKENIIDESGMPKERFSAEFPKEGPSILRIQQVVRGDSAAYFCASSSGGARTEAFFGQGTRLTVV.

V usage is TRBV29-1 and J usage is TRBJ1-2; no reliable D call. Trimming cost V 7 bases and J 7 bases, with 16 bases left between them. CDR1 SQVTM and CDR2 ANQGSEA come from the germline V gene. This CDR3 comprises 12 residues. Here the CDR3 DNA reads TGCAGCGGAACCCAACGGGGTGGTGGCTACACCTTC. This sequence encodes CSGTQRGGGYTF.

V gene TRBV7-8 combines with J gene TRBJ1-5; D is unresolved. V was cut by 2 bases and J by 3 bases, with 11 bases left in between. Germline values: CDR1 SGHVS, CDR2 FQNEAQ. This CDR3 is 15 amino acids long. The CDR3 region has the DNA TGTGCCAGCAGCTTAAGGGAGGGAGTCAATCAGCCCCAGCATTTT. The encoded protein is CASSLREGVNQPQHF.

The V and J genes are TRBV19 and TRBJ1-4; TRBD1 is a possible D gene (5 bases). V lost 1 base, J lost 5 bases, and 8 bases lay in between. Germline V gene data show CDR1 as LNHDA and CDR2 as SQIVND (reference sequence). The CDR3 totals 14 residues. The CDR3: CASSIGQPNEKLFF. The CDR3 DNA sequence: TGTGCCAGTAGTATAGGACAGCCAAATGAAAAACTGTTTTTT.

The CDR3 DNA sequence: TGCGCCAGCAGCTTGTGTATGCCCGAGGACAGGGAAAATTCACCCCTCCACTTT. This encodes CASSLCMPEDRENSPLHF. The chain recombines TRBV5-1 with TRBJ1-6; 8 positions match TRBD1. This CDR3 comprises 18 residues. Germline V gives CDR1 SGHRS, CDR2 YFSETQ. Germline trimming cut 1 base from V and 7 bases from J; bases unmatched to any gene: 13.

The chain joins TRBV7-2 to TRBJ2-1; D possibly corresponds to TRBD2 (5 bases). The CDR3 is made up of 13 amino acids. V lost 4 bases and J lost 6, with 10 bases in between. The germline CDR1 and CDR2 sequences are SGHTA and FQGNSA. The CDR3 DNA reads TGTGCCAGCAGCTCCGAAGCGGTCAATGAGCAGTTCTTC. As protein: CASSSEAVNEQFF.

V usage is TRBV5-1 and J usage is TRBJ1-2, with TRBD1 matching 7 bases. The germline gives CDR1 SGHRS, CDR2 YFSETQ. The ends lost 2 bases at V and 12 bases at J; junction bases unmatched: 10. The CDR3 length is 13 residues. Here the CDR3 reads CASSLNDRARNTF. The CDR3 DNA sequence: TGCGCCAGCAGCTTAAATGACAGGGCCAGAAACACCTTC.

The CDR3 region is CASSVGDRQETQYF. DNA for the CDR3: TGTGCCAGCAGCGTAGGGGACAGGCAAGAGACCCAGTACTTC. This sequence joins TRBV9 and TRBJ2-5, with TRBD1 matching 8 bases. The ends lost 0 bases at V and 2 bases at J; junction bases unmatched: 0. The V gene's germline CDR1 is SGDLS and CDR2 YYNGEE. The CDR3 has 14 amino acids.

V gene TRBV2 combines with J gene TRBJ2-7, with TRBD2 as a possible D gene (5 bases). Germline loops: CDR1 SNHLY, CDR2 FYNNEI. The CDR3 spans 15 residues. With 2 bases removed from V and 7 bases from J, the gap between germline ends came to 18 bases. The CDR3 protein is CASSESNSGTSEQYF. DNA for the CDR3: TGTGCCAGCAGTGAATCGAACAGCGGTACCTCTGAGCAGTACTTC.

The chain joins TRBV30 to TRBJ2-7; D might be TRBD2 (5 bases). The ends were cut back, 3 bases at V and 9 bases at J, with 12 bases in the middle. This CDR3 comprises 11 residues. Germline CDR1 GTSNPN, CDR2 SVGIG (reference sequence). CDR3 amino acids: CAWSLGGGQYF. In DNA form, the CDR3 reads TGTGCCTGGAGCCTAGGAGGCGGGCAGTACTTC.

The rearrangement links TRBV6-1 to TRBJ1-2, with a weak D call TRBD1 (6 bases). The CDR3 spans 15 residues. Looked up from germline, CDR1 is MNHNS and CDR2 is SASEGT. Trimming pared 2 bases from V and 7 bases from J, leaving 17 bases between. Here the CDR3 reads CASSEKAGAAGGYTF. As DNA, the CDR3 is TGTGCCAGCAGTGAAAAGGCGGGGGCGGCCGGTGGCTACACCTTC.

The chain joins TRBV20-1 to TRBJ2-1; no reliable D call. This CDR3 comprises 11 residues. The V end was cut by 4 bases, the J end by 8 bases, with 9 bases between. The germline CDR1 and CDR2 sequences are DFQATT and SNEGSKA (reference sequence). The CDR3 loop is CSAILRDEQFF. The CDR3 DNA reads TGCAGTGCTATTTTACGAGATGAGCAGTTCTTC.

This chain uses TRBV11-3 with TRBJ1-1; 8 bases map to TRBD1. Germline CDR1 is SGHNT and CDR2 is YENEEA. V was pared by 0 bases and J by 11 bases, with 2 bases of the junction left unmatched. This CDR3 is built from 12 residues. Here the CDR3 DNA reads TGTGCCAGCAGCTTAGAAACAGGGGGGGCTTTCTTT. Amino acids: CASSLETGGAFF.

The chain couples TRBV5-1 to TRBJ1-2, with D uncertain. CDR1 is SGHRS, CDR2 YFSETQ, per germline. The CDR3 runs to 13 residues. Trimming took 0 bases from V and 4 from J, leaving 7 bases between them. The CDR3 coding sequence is TGCGCCAGCAGCTTGGAACAGTCCTATGGCTACACCTTC. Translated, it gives CASSLEQSYGYTF.

As DNA, the CDR3 is TGTGCCAGCAGGCGACAGGGGGACTACGAGCAGTACTTC. Its protein is CASRRQGDYEQYF. J is TRBJ2-7 and V is TRBV5-6; 9 nucleotides agree with TRBD1. V lost 5 bases and J lost 3; bases outside the gene matches: 3. Germline CDR1 is SGHDT and CDR2 is YYEEEE. This CDR3 comprises 13 residues. The full variable domain, in which reference TRBV5-6 and TRBJ2-7 provide the parts outside the CDR3, is DAGVTQSPTHLIKTRGQQVTLRCSPKSGHDTVSWYQQALGQGPQFIFQYYEEEERQRGNFPDRFSGHQFPNYSSELNVNALLLGDSALYLCASRRQGDYEQYFGPGTRLTVT.

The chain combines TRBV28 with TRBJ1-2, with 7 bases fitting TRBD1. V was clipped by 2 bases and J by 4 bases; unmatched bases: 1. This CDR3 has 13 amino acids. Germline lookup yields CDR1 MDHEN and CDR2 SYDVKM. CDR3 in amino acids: CASSLDRAYGYTF. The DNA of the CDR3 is TGTGCCAGCAGTTTAGACAGGGCCTATGGCTACACCTTC.

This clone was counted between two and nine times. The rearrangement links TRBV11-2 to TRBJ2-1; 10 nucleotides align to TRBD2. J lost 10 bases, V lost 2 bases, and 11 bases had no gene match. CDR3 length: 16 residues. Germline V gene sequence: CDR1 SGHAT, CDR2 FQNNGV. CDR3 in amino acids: CASSLSPAGGLTEQFF. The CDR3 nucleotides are TGTGCCAGCAGCTTAAGCCCAGCGGGAGGGCTTACAGAGCAGTTCTTC.

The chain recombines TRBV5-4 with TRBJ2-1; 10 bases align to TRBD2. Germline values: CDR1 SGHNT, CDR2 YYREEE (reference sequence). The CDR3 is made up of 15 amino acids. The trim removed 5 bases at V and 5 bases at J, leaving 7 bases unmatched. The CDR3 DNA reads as TGTGCCAGCAGACGGAGCGGGAGGGCCGACAATGAGCAGTTCTTC. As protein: CASRRSGRADNEQFF.

The CDR3 sequence: CASSPGQAYNEQFF. The CDR3 coding sequence is TGTGCCAGCAGTCCGGGACAGGCTTACAATGAGCAGTTCTTC. The rearrangement uses TRBV6-1 and TRBJ2-1; 8 nucleotides align to TRBD1. V dropped 5 bases and J dropped 4; count of bases not matched to a gene: 4. The CDR3 is 14 residues long. CDR1 is MNHNS and CDR2 is SASEGT in the germline V gene.

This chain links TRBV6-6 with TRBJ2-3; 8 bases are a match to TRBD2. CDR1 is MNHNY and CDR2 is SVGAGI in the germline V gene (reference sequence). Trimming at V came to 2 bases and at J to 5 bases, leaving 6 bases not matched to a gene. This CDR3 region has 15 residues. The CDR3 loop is CASSYQAGELDTQYF. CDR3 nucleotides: TGTGCCAGCAGTTACCAAGCGGGAGAATTAGATACGCAGTATTTT.

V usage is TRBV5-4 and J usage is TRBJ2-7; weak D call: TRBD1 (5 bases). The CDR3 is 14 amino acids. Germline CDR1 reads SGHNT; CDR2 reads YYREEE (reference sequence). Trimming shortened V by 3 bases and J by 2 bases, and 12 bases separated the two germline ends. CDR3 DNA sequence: TGTGCCAGCAGCTCGCTCAGGGTACCCTACGAGCAGTACTTC. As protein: CASSSLRVPYEQYF.

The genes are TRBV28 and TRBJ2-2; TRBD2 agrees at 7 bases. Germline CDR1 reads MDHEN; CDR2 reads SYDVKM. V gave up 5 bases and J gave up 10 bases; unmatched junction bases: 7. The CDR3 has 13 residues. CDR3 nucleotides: TGTGCCAGCAGTCTGCGGGGGTCCGCGGAGCTGTTTTTT. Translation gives CASSLRGSAELFF.